This T cell receptor beta chain is from a study of T cell responses to AZD1222 COVID-19 vaccine. Overall study context: Samples with a second dose at about 4 or about 12 weeks were pooled together. Study observations and caveats: Vaccination with two AZD1222 doses was followed by a rise in Spike-specific TCR breadth and depth. Among vaccine-associated CD4 TCRs, coverage spanned spike, with dominance at 160-218 and 743-854. Females outnumbered males among donors, who were mostly white British; clonal diversity was possibly underestimated.

The protocol was immunoSEQ multiplex PCR, while the TCRdb copy is restricted to in-frame clones and leaves out a portion. The profile covers under 95,000 clones, with around 90% appearing a single time and around 2.8% taken by the ten largest. CDR1 and CDR2 from the germline V gene are SEHNR and FQNEAQ (reference sequence). V was cut by 1 base and J by 4 bases, with 7 bases left in between. The CDR3 contains 14 residues. A remark on this clone: Its antigen is undetermined.

The sample consisted of peripheral blood, taken on day 0 of AZD1222 vaccination. The chain has TRBV7-9 and TRBJ2-2; D is undetermined. The TCR was taken from an adult in good health. The CDR3 nucleotides read TGTGCCAGCAGCTTAGTGGGGTCCACCGGGGAGCTGTTTTTT. It yields the protein CASSLVGSTGELFF.